This paragraph covers one T cell receptor beta chain sequence. Its antigen is currently unknown. This record belongs to a study of cytomegalovirus exposure and HLA in healthy donors. The study's findings and limits: TCR beta sequences numbering roughly 18,000 were associated with HLA alleles at 0.05 false discovery rate in a later analysis. Fewer N-insertions (relative to the approximately 700-donor mean) were reportedly seen in an Asian-associated ancestry cluster in a later analysis.

Both 60 Vbeta primers and 13 Jbeta primers went into the PCR. In the authors' methods: Around 10 million of the roughly 80 million unique TCR beta chains counted in a later analysis were shared. TCRdb's table, derived via immunoSEQ multiplex PCR, lists solely in-frame clones and lacks some. V, J and clone size reflect that table, while D and trimming were determined from the DNA. The data contain 45,000 to 65,000 clones, approximately 77% of them seen just once; the ten biggest clones take up roughly 3%. Trimming at V came to 0 bases and at J to 3 bases, leaving 6 bases not matched to a gene. This CDR3 has 16 amino acids. Per germline, CDR1 SGHVS and CDR2 FNYEAQ.

Sample: PBMCs. This receptor was obtained from a woman aged 18-30 years in good health and CMV-seronegative. This chain links TRBV7-6 with TRBJ2-3; TRBD2 matches at 7 bases. CDR3: CASSLAGGSLTDTQYF. The CDR3, as DNA: TGTGCCAGCAGCTTAGCGGGCGGGAGTTTGACAGATACGCAGTATTTT.